The present T cell receptor beta chain was sequenced within a study of blood T cell repertoires in COVID-19. Across the study: Specimens from acute and convalescent COVID-19 originated in the United States, Italy and Spain.

The CDR3 length is 12 residues. Germline-derived CDR1 and CDR2 are MDHEN and SYDVKM. Trimming took off 8 bases at V and 4 bases at J, with 9 bases between the two ends. Original data processing: The authors estimated nucleated cell counts from reference gene primer amplification. TCRdb's copy holds only in-frame clones and misses some; the assay was immunoSEQ multiplex PCR. Clone size and the V and J calls come from that table; the DNA yielded D and trimming. The table includes more than 150,000 clones, nearly 80% detected once. No more than 2 weeks before study entry, exposed participants had met a case of COVID-19.

The TCR sequence derives from a man aged 55-75 years who had been exposed to COVID-19. The material sequenced was PBMCs or T cells enriched from blood (not recorded which). This chain uses TRBV28 with TRBJ2-1; D is unresolved. Written as DNA, the CDR3 is TGTGCCAGCGGTTCTTCTTACAATGAGCAGTTCTTC. It specifies CASGSSYNEQFF. Using reference TRBV28 and TRBJ2-1 for the parts outside the CDR3, the full variable domain is DVKVTQSSRYLVKRTGEKVFLECVQDMDHENMFWYRQDPGLGLRLIYFSYDVKMKEKGDIPEGYSVSREKKERFSLILESASTNQTSMYLCASGSSYNEQFFGPGTRLTVL.